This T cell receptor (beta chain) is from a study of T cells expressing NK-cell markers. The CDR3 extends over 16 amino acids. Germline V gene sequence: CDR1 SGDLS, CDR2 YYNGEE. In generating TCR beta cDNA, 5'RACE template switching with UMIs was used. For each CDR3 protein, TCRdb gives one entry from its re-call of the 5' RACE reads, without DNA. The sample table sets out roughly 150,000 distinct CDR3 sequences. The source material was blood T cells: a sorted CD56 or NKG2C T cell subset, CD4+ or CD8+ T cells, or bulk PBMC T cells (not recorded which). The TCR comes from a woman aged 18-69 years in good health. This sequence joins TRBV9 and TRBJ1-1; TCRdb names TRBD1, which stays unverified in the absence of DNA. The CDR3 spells CASSRGGRQGDTEAFF.